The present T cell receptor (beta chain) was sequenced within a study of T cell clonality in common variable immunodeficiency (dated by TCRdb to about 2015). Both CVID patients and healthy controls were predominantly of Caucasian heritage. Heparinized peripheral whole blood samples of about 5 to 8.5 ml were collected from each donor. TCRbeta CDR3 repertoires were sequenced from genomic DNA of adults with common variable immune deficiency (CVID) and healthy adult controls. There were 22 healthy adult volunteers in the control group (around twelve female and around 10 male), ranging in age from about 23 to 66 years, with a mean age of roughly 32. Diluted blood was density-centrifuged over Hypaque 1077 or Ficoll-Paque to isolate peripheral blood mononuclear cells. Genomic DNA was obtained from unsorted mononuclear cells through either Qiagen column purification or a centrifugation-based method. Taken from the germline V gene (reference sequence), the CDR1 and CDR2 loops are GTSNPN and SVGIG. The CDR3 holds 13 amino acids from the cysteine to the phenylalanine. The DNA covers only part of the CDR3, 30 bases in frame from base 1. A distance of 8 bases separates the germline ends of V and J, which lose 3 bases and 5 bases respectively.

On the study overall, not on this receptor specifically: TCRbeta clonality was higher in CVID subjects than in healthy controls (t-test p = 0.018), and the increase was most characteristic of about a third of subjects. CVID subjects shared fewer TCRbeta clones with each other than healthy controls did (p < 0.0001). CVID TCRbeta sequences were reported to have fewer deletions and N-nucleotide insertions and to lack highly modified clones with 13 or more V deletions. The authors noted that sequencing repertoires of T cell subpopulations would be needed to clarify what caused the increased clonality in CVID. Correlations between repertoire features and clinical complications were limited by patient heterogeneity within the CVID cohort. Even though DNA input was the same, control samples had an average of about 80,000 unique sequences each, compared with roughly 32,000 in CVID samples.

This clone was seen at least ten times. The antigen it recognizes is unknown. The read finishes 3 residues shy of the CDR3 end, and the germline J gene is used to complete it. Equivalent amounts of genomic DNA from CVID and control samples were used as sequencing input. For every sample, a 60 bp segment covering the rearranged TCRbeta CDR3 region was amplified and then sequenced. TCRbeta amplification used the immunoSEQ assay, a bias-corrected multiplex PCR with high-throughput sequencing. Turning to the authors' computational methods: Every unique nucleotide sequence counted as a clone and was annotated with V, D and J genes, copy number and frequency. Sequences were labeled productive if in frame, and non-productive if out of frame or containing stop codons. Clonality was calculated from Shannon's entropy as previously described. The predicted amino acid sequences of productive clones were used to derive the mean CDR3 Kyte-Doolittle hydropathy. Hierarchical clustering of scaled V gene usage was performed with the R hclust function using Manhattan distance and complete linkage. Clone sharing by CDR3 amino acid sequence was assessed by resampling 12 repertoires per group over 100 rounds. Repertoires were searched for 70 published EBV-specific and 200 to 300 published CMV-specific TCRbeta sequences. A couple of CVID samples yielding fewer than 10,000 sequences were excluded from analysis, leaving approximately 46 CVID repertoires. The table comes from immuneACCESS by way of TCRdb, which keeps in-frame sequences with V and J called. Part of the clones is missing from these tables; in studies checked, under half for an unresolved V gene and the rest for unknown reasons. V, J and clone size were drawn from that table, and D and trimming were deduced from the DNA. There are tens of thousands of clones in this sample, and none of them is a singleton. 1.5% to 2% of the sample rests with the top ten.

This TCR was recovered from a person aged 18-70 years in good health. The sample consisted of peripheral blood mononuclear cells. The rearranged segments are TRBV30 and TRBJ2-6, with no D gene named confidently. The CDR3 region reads CAWSRSRANVLTF. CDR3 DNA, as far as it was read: TGTGCCTGGAGCCGTTCTAGGGCCAACGTC. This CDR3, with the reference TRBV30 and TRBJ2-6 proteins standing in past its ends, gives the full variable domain SQTIHQWPATLVQPVGSPLSLECTVEGTSNPNLYWYRQAAGRGLQLLFYSVGIGQISSEVPQNLSASRPQDRQFILSSKKLLLSDSGFYLCAWSRSRANVLTFGAGSRLTVL.